This paragraph reports one T cell receptor (beta chain). CDR3 length: 14 amino acids. Germline assignment: CDR1 SNHLY and CDR2 FYNNEI. Trimming took off 2 bases at V and 11 bases at J, with 17 bases between the two ends. These data are taken from a study of T cell changes during pregnancy in multiple sclerosis. Profiling relied on immunoSEQ multiplex PCR, and the TCRdb table lists in-frame clones only, not all of them. This table holds about 51,000 clones, 85% to 95% found once. This chain uses TRBV2 with TRBJ2-3; possible D gene TRBD1, 6 bases. This clonotype originated in a female donor with multiple sclerosis, enrolled in a pregnancy study. The specimen comprised CD4+ T cells from peripheral blood mononuclear cells, sampled in the second trimester of pregnancy. This CDR3 is CASSETLGGRRQYF. The CDR3 DNA follows: TGTGCCAGCAGTGAAACTCTTGGGGGCAGGCGGCAGTATTTT.